This entry describes one T cell receptor (beta chain). Its specificity is not known. A read error is likely, as this CDR3 ends without the conserved phenylalanine or tryptophan. The entry originates in a study of early T cells in non-severe SARS-CoV-2 infection. Study-wide background: Unpaired chains resulted from sequencing bulk RNA of unsorted whole blood. Study-wide results and caveats: Database matching using VDJdb favored anti-spike CD8 responses, with private and CD4 specificities left missing.

V shed 4 bases and J 0 bases; nucleotides not matched to a gene: 20. CDR3 length: 20 amino acids. Germline lookup yields CDR1 SGHDN and CDR2 FVKESK. Attached unique molecular identifiers marked individual cDNA molecules. TCRdb redid the calling of the 5' RACE reads with MiXCR, one entry per CDR3 protein. The sample lists 60,000 or so distinct CDR3 sequences; around 9% were seen once. The chain links TRBV14 to TRBJ2-7; the match to TRBD2 covers 8 bases. Specimen: whole blood. This sequence originates from an adult who was a healthcare worker with PCR-confirmed SARS-CoV-2 infection or an uninfected control (not recorded which). CDR3: CASSRGARVAGKSSSYEQYL. Here the CDR3 DNA reads TGTGCCAGCAGCCGAGGCGCTCGGGTAGCGGGAAAGTCCTCCTCCTACGAGCAGTACCTC.